The sequence of this T cell receptor (beta chain) was determined in a study of metastatic and nonmetastatic thyroid tumors. Study context: Across peripheral blood and tumor or nodule tissue samples taken from malignant and benign thyroid patients, the repertoires were compared with one another.

Germline loops: CDR1 GTSNPN, CDR2 SVGIG (reference sequence). Trimming shortened V by 2 bases and J by 4 bases, and 14 bases separated the two germline ends. The CDR3 sequence is 14 residues long. In this sample, this clone turned up many times. The antigen is unknown. The entire patient cohort was treatment-naive prior to thyroid surgery. Methods used by the authors: The study took CDR3 differences across clinicopathological groups and made a distant-metastasis classifier for papillary thyroid cancer from them. From the PCR reads, TCRdb re-called clones with MiXCR. The authors' filters were not applied to this entry. This repertoire shows 30,000 to 35,000 clones, 20% to 25% found once; its top ten account for 3% to 3.5%. Study-wide findings and caveats: Versus benign nodules, malignant thyroid tumors reportedly had significantly higher TCR beta diversity, in blood and tumor.

The sequence was collected from a male donor with papillary thyroid cancer or a benign thyroid nodule (not recorded which). Some clones in this sample may be carry-over from other donors' samples. The chain couples TRBV30 to TRBJ1-1, with D perhaps TRBD1 (6 bases). Source material: tumor tissue. The CDR3 DNA is TGTGCCTGGAGTCTCAGGGGTCGGGGCACTGAAGCTTTCTTT. Translated: CAWSLRGRGTEAFF.